This T cell receptor (beta chain) was sequenced during a study of vaccination effects on CD4 cells after COVID-19. Sequencing was preceded by expansion of antigen-specific CD4+ T cells with viral peptide pools in the ViraFEST assay. At the end of around 11 days of culture, CD4+ T cells were isolated. No vaccinee had earlier SARS-CoV-2 infection, and nucleocapsid antibodies were negative. Half the medium was swapped for IL-2 medium on days 3 and 7. In regard to this clone: Antigen specificity is unknown.

Libraries were prepared by immunoSEQ multiplex PCR; TCRdb keeps only in-frame clonotypes and omits some of them. The sample includes 55,000 to 75,000 clones, approximately 76% of them seen just once. Whole-study results and caveats: Recruitment yielded few convalescent patients, and the study had no early post-infection timepoints. At late timepoints after vaccination, vaccine- and infection-induced clones shrank markedly. After vaccination of healthy people, only 1 of 255 vaccine-induced clones cross-reacted with common cold coronaviruses.

This CDR3 is 17 amino acids long. V gave up 6 bases and J gave up 6 bases, with 23 bases separating them. Germline V gene lookup returns CDR1 MRHNA and CDR2 SNTAGT. The chain recombines TRBV6-4 with TRBJ1-4, with D tentatively TRBD1 (6 bases). The source is a human donor who received a COVID-19 vaccine. The specimen was CD4+ T cells from PBMCs cultured with HCoV-NL63 spike peptides, collected before COVID-19 vaccination. The CDR3 DNA reads as TGTGCCAGCAGAGTGGGGCAAATAGGGGGGATGGATGAAAAACTGTTTTTT. Translated: CASRVGQIGGMDEKLFF.